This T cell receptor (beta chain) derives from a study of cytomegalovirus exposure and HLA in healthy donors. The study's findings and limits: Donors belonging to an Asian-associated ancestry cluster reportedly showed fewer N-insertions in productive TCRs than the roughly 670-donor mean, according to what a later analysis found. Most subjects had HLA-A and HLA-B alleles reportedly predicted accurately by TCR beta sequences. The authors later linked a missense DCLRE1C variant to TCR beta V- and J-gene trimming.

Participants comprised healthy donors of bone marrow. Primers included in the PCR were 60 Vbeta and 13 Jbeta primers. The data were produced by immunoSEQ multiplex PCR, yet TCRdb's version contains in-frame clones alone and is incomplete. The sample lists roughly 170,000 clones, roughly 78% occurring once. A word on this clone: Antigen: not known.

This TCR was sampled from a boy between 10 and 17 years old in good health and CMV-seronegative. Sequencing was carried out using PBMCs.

The CDR3, as DNA: TGTGCCAGCTCACCCGTGAACACCGGGGAGCTGTTTTTT. Amino acid sequence: CASSPVNTGELFF. V usage is TRBV18 and J usage is TRBJ2-2; D call uncertain. Trimming cost V 3 bases and J 1 base, with 3 bases left between them. The CDR3 totals 13 residues. From germline, CDR1 is KGHSH and CDR2 LQKENI.